A selection of T cell receptor beta chains follows, all from one sample in a study of shared clonotypes between healthy human individuals. The table came from immunoSEQ multiplex PCR; TCRdb's copy has only in-frame clones and leaves some out. The sample has under 2,500,000 clones; more than 90% are singletons. The sample taken for sequencing was naive CD4+ T cells sorted from blood. The receptor set was obtained from a man between 18 and 35 years old in good health. CDR3s include the opening cysteine and the closing phenylalanine or tryptophan. Expanded clones are given a class, and other clones once, few, many or no size at all.

clone_size	v_call	cdr3_aa
.	TRBV5-4	CASSLVGTEQFF
.	TRBV11-2	CASSLVVQAYSYEQYF
once	TRBV18	CASSPESRPGNTIYF
.	TRBV5-1	CASSLPTVTPGELFF
.	TRBV11-2	CASSLARTDYGYTF
.	TRBV10-3	CAISELDRAAFF
once	TRBV11-2	CASSSNQNTGELFF
once	TRBV7-9	CASSWPQIPNEKLFF
few	TRBV19	CASSGYSGLDGYTF
once	TRBV18	CASSPTSGSYEQYF
.	TRBV6-4	CASSDGTRNTGELFF
.	TRBV2	CASKGQGTSEQYF
once	TRBV30	CAWRTGSYNEQFF
.	TRBV6-6	CASSVDHSYEQYF
.	TRBV7-2	CASSSSPGTTEAFF
.	TRBV11-2	CASSFGSNQPQHF
.	TRBV4-3	CASSQDTRGTNEKLFF
.	TRBV30	CAWCFSRTSGNTDTQYF
.	TRBV28	CASSPGRPSSYEQYF
.	TRBV7-2	CASSLSGTEAWNEQFF
.	TRBV4-1	CASSLTAINQPQHF
.	TRBV18	CASSAAREGERRPYNEQFF
.	TRBV10-2	CASSPAYEQYF
.	TRBV18	CASSATALSNQPQHF
.	TRBV18	CASSLDLPENTDTQYF
.	TRBV7-3	CASSPQGGTGSYNEQFF
.	TRBV7-2	CASSLQRKRNEKLFF
.	TRBV30	CAWVKGVYYGYTF
.	TRBV10-1	CASSESGTPVDEQFF
once	TRBV12-5	CASGSPQEGPEYTF
.	TRBV6-5	CASSSRTSGGNEQYF
.	TRBV30	CAWSVGGTGAKAFF
.	TRBV19	CASSPTGLLTDTQYF
.	TRBV30	CAWSPGQGWQPQHF
once	TRBV11-2	CASSSPAGGPYNEQFF
.	TRBV10-3	CATGVGNEQFF
.	TRBV30	CAWSRTVTNTGELFF
once	TRBV6-5	CASGTREKLFF
.	TRBV6-1	CASSHGSSYEQYF
.	TRBV28	CASSYLIWTGENYEQYF
.	TRBV7-2	CASSFNWGGDSPLHF
once	TRBV5-4	CASSPRTESYNEQFF
.	TRBV5-1	CASTWDSAQETQYF
.	TRBV14	CASSQERRQVAFF
.	TRBV25-1	CASSEYWGTGELFF
.	TRBV5-4	CASSSGLAGGHTDTQYF
.	TRBV5-4	CASNLVGAGTDTQYF
.	TRBV6-1	CATTWTSGGDNEQFF
.	TRBV28	CASSLSGSLNYGYTF
.	TRBV18	CASSPNGGAQETQYF
.	TRBV2	CASSEAGAAAGELFF
.	TRBV20-1	CSAPGLAEQFF
.	TRBV10-3	CAISAGREGQETQYF
.	TRBV4-3	CASSQEAAGELFF